Shown below are 27 T cell receptor beta chains from a single sample sequenced in a study of T cells after yellow fever vaccination (dated by TCRdb to 2018 to 2020). The sample's treatment or condition label is to be understood as: live attenuated yellow fever vaccine strain. The protocol used for the library was 5' RACE. This sample was sequenced with an Illumina HiSeq 2500. TCRdb handled the public reads itself, with Q25 trimming in fastp and clone calling in MiXCR, and kept productive beta chains. Under each unique CDR3 protein, matching rows form one entry showing the most common genes and DNA. Recorded for this sample are 550,000 or so distinct CDR3 sequences; under 25% of them occurred a single time. The ten largest account for roughly an eighth of the sample. This specimen consisted of PBMCs, obtained 15 days after the yellow fever booster vaccination. Source of these receptors: a man aged 25 to 40 who received the YFV17D yellow fever vaccine.

This clonotype was recorded a few times. The gene calls are TRBV6-5 and TRBJ2-7; maybe TRBD2 (5 bases). Trimming pared 11 bases from V and 2 bases from J, leaving 10 bases between. This CDR3 contains 11 residues. In germline, CDR1 is MNHEY, CDR2 SVGAGI. CDR3 DNA: TGTGCCGGCGGGTCCCCCTACGAGCAGTACTTC. Translating gives CAGGSPYEQYF.

This clonotype was observed a few times. The chain employs TRBV7-9 and TRBJ1-5; no clear D. Between the trimmed V and J ends, which lost 1 base and 4 bases, there was a span of 8 bases. CDR1 SEHNR and CDR2 FQNEAQ come from the germline V gene (reference sequence). The CDR3 contains 14 residues. As DNA, the CDR3 is TGTGCCAGCAGCTTAGTAGGCAGTAATCAGCCCCAGCATTTT. As protein: CASSLVGSNQPQHF.

This clonotype was picked up a small number of times. The chain carries TRBV20-1 and TRBJ2-1; D might be TRBD2 (5 bases). V was clipped by 6 bases and J by 9 bases, with 24 bases between them. This CDR3 comprises 15 residues. Germline V gives CDR1 DFQATT, CDR2 SNEGSKA (reference sequence). The CDR3 DNA sequence: TGCAGTGCCCCTAAACAAGTAGCGTTCGGGCTTGAGCAGTTCTTC. This sequence encodes CSAPKQVAFGLEQFF.

The V gene is TRBV7-6, the J gene TRBJ2-1, with unresolved D. Germline V gives CDR1 SGHVS, CDR2 FNYEAQ. The CDR3 contains 12 residues. V lost 4 bases and J 10 bases, leaving 11 bases between the germline ends. This CDR3 is CASSSTTPEQFF. The DNA of the CDR3 is TGTGCCAGCAGCTCAACGACCCCCGAGCAGTTCTTC. The full variable domain, rest sourced from reference TRBV7-6 and TRBJ2-1, is GAGVSQSPRYKVTKRGQDVALRCDPISGHVSLYWYRQALGQGPEFLTYFNYEAQQDKSGLPNDRFSAERPEGSISTLTIQRTEQRDSAMYRCASSSTTPEQFFGPGTRLTVL.

The chain is built from TRBV2 and TRBJ2-1, with 7 bases lining up with TRBD2. This CDR3 comprises 14 residues. Germline V gene sequence: CDR1 SNHLY, CDR2 FYNNEI. V shed 10 bases and J 4 bases; nucleotides not matched to a gene: 10. The CDR3 protein is CATAVRGTYNEQFF. DNA for the CDR3: TGTGCCACGGCGGTGCGGGGGACTTACAATGAGCAGTTCTTC.

This clonotype was counted only a few times. The chain links TRBV5-1 to TRBJ2-3, with TRBD2 matching 11 bases. The CDR3 sequence is 14 residues long. V lost 9 bases, J lost 6 bases, and 9 bases stayed unmatched. The germline V gene has CDR1 SGHRS and CDR2 YFSETQ. The CDR3 nucleotides read TGCGCCACCTCGCTAGGGACTAGCGGTGATACGCAGTATTTT. It is translated as CATSLGTSGDTQYF.

This chain joins TRBV5-1 and TRBJ2-1; 7 bases line up with TRBD2. The length of the CDR3 is 15 residues. Per germline, CDR1 SGHRS and CDR2 YFSETQ. V was pared by 2 bases and J by 7 bases, with 9 bases of the junction left unmatched. CDR3 coding DNA: TGCGCCAGCAGCTTCGGGGCGGGGGATATGAATGAGCAGTTCTTC. It is translated as CASSFGAGDMNEQFF.

The chain carries TRBV5-8 and TRBJ2-1; a possible D gene is TRBD2 (6 bases). The length of the CDR3 is 17 residues. Trimming stripped 0 bases from V and 3 bases from J, with 16 bases between. CDR1 is SGHTS and CDR2 is YDEGEE in the germline V gene. CDR3 nucleotide sequence: TGTGCCAGCAGCTTGGAGGTGACTAGGACCCTCTACAATGAGCAGTTCTTC. Protein product: CASSLEVTRTLYNEQFF.

Ten or more counts support this clonotype. This chain joins TRBV12-3 or TRBV12-4 and TRBJ2-2; D may be TRBD1 or TRBD2 (5 bases each). The CDR3 contains 12 residues. V lost 8 bases, J lost 6 bases, and 10 bases lay in between. The CDR3 reads CASARGSGELFF. CDR3 bases: TGTGCCAGCGCCCGGGGCTCCGGGGAGCTGTTTTTT.

This clonotype was counted a few times. The V and J genes are TRBV15 and TRBJ1-2; D is unresolved. The CDR3 extends over 12 amino acids. CDR1 is LNHNV and CDR2 is YYDKDF in the germline V gene (reference sequence). V lost 0 bases, J lost 6 bases, and 5 bases lay in between. CDR3 in DNA: TGTGCCACCAGCAGAGATTATAATGGCTACACCTTC. Its translation is CATSRDYNGYTF.

The chain carries TRBV24-1 and TRBJ2-1, with 10 bases lining up with TRBD2. Germline trimming cut 2 bases from V and 6 bases from J; bases unmatched to any gene: 6. This CDR3 has 16 amino acids. Germline V gene lookup returns CDR1 KGHDR and CDR2 SFDVKD. CDR3 residues: CATSDSSGRAFNEQFF. The CDR3 nucleotides read TGTGCCACCAGTGATTCAAGCGGGAGGGCCTTCAATGAGCAGTTCTTC.

This sequence joins TRBV14 and TRBJ2-1; D is unclear. This CDR3 comprises 15 residues. The germline V gene has CDR1 SGHDN and CDR2 FVKESK. V lost 4 bases, J lost 10 bases, and 20 bases lay in between. CDR3 loop: CASSPSSAAPWEQFF. The CDR3, as DNA: TGTGCCAGCAGCCCCTCCTCGGCGGCTCCTTGGGAGCAGTTCTTC.

Many counts were recorded for this clonotype. The chain employs TRBV15 and TRBJ2-7, with D possibly being TRBD1 or TRBD2 (5 bases each). Per germline, CDR1 LNHNV and CDR2 YYDKDF (reference sequence). CDR3 length: 17 residues. Between the trimmed V and J ends, which lost 1 base and 2 bases, there was a span of 18 bases. The CDR3 DNA reads TGTGCCACCAGCAGAGGATTGGGGGTTGGCCGTACCTACGAGCAGTACTTC. Translated, it gives CATSRGLGVGRTYEQYF.

This chain links TRBV5-5 with TRBJ2-1; weak D call: TRBD2 (5 bases). Germline assignment: CDR1 SGHKS and CDR2 YYEKEE (reference sequence). The CDR3 covers 18 residues. V lost 2 bases and J 2 bases, leaving 20 bases between the germline ends. CDR3 loop: CASSFAGGPRPPYNEQFF. CDR3 DNA: TGTGCCAGCAGCTTTGCGGGTGGCCCCAGACCTCCCTACAATGAGCAGTTCTTC.

This clonotype was seen only a few times. The chain uses TRBV19 and TRBJ2-7; possibly TRBD1 for D (6 bases). Looked up from germline, CDR1 is LNHDA and CDR2 is SQIVND (reference sequence). This CDR3 is built from 13 residues. Trimming removed 6 bases at V and 1 base at J, with 10 bases between. The CDR3 sequence is CASRGHESYEQYF. The CDR3 nucleotides are TGTGCCAGTAGGGGACATGAGTCCTACGAGCAGTACTTC.

The gene calls are TRBV27 and TRBJ1-1; 8 nucleotides align to TRBD1. The V segment lost 5 bases and the J segment 4 bases; nucleotides outside the gene matches: 6. Per the germline V gene, CDR1 is MNHEY and CDR2 is SMNVEV (reference sequence). The length of the CDR3 is 14 residues. In DNA, the CDR3 is TGTGCCAGCAGTCACGGACAGGGAAGCACTGAAGCTTTCTTT. Translation gives CASSHGQGSTEAFF.

In this sample, this clonotype turned up once. The DNA of the CDR3 is TGTGCCAGCGCCTGGACTAGCGGAATCACCGGGGAGCTGTTTTTT. This gives the protein CASAWTSGITGELFF. This chain links TRBV9 with TRBJ2-2; 10 bases map to TRBD2. The germline CDR1 and CDR2 sequences are SGDLS and YYNGEE. Germline trimming cut 7 bases from V and 4 bases from J; bases unmatched to any gene: 7. The CDR3 runs to 15 residues. Full variable domain (outside the CDR3, taken from reference TRBV9 and TRBJ2-2): DSGVTQTPKHLITATGQRVTLRCSPRSGDLSVYWYQQSLDQGLQFLIQYYNGEERAKGNILERFSAQQFPDLHSELNLSSLELGDSALYFCASAWTSGITGELFFGEGSRLTVL.

The chain combines TRBV6-2 or TRBV6-3 with TRBJ2-5; possibly TRBD2 for D (5 bases). CDR3 length: 12 amino acids. Per the germline V gene, CDR1 is MNHEY and CDR2 is SVGEGT. V was cut by 7 bases and J by 5 bases, with 11 bases left in between. The CDR3 region is CASTTRGETQYF. For the CDR3, the DNA is TGTGCCAGCACCACTCGAGGGGAGACCCAGTACTTC.

The rearrangement uses TRBV7-9 and TRBJ2-5; D gene ambiguous. This CDR3 is built from 12 residues. Germline assignment: CDR1 SEHNR and CDR2 FQNEAQ (reference sequence). Trimming removed 5 bases at V and 3 bases at J, with 7 bases between. The CDR3 is CASSRVEETQYF. DNA for the CDR3: TGTGCCAGCAGCCGAGTGGAAGAGACCCAGTACTTC.

This clonotype was detected a few times. Germline is not matched at one junction end, which may reflect a read error. The V call is TRBV12-3 or TRBV12-4, the J call TRBJ2-1, with 8 bases fitting TRBD2. CDR3 length equals 15 residues. CDR3 sequence (DNA): TGTGCCAGCACTTTAGGCCTAGCGGGTCTCAATGAGCAGTTCTTC. Translation gives CASTLGLAGLNEQFF.

Only a few counts were recorded for this clonotype. The V gene is TRBV18, the J gene TRBJ2-7, with D possibly matching TRBD1 (6 bases). CDR3 length: 14 residues. V was cut by 5 bases and J by 7 bases, with 18 bases left in between. The germline V gene encodes CDR1 KGHSH and CDR2 LQKENI. The CDR3 coding sequence is TGTGCCAGCTCATCAGAGGGGGTGCCGGGGGAGCAGTACTTC. As protein: CASSSEGVPGEQYF.

This clonotype has more than one count but fewer than ten. The chain uses TRBV5-1 and TRBJ2-5; 7 bases match TRBD2. The CDR3 consists of 16 residues. Germline V gives CDR1 SGHRS, CDR2 YFSETQ. V trimming: 0 bases; J trimming: 4 bases; junction bases outside the gene matches: 9. CDR3 DNA sequence: TGCGCCAGCAGCTTGGGTGGCGGGAGAACTGGAGAGACCCAGTACTTC. It translates to CASSLGGGRTGETQYF.

This clonotype was picked up a small number of times. The chain recombines TRBV5-4 with TRBJ2-1; D is unclear. Germline loops: CDR1 SGHNT, CDR2 YYREEE (reference sequence). The V end was cut by 4 bases, the J end by 7 bases, with 12 bases between. The CDR3 extends over 13 amino acids. The CDR3 region has the DNA TGTGCCAGCAGCCAGGAAAGATGGAATGAGCAGTTCTTC. Encoded protein: CASSQERWNEQFF.

This clonotype was counted only a few times. This chain links TRBV7-2 with TRBJ2-3; 12 nucleotides line up with TRBD2. The V gene's germline CDR1 is SGHTA and CDR2 FQGNSA. With 6 bases clipped from V and 6 bases from J, the junction kept 10 bases outside the gene matches. The CDR3 length is 16 residues. This chain's CDR3 is CASRERTSGNLDTQYF. The CDR3 bases are TGTGCCAGCAGGGAGAGGACTAGCGGGAATTTGGATACGCAGTATTTT.

This sequence joins TRBV11-2 and TRBJ2-1; 9 bases agree with TRBD2. The germline V gene has CDR1 SGHAT and CDR2 FQNNGV. The CDR3 runs 16 residues. Trimming removed 2 bases from V and 3 bases from J; junction bases left unmatched: 5. The CDR3 reads CASSLMPSGNYNEQFF. In DNA, the CDR3 is TGTGCCAGCAGCTTAATGCCTAGCGGGAACTACAATGAGCAGTTCTTC.

The J gene is TRBJ2-7, the V gene TRBV2, with TRBD1 matching over 7 bases. Germline values: CDR1 SNHLY, CDR2 FYNNEI. The trim removed 7 bases at V and 2 bases at J, leaving 5 bases unmatched. This CDR3 is 13 amino acids long. For the CDR3, the DNA is TGTGCCAGCAAGACAGGGTCTACCTACGAGCAGTACTTC. This codes for CASKTGSTYEQYF.

J is TRBJ2-3 and V is TRBV11-3; the D gene is possibly TRBD2 (6 bases). Germline values: CDR1 SGHNT, CDR2 YENEEA. This CDR3 contains 21 residues. Trimming stripped 4 bases from V and 0 bases from J, with 29 bases between. CDR3 amino acids: CASSSVGRDSGSVSSTDTQYF. CDR3 DNA sequence: TGTGCCAGCAGCTCCGTGGGCCGGGACTCCGGGTCAGTCTCTAGCACAGATACGCAGTATTTT.